The 21 T cell receptor beta chains below all came from one sample that was sequenced in a study of chemoradiotherapy in HPV16-positive cancers. Repertoires were generated with immunoSEQ multiplex PCR, while TCRdb's copy carries only in-frame clones and drops some. The sample lists some 5,100 clones; 86% were seen once. Here the sequenced sample was tumor tissue, taken from a patient who underwent chemoradiotherapy. These receptors all come from a human donor with HPV-associated anogenital cancer.

This chain joins TRBV5-1 and TRBJ1-2; 8 nucleotides line up with TRBD1. Germline CDR1 reads SGHRS; CDR2 reads YFSETQ. V was clipped by 2 bases and J by 6 bases; unmatched bases: 3. This CDR3 has 13 residues. CDR3 bases: TGCGCCAGCAGCTTAGCGACAGGGGATGGCTACACCTTC. The encoded protein is CASSLATGDGYTF.

As DNA, the CDR3 is TGTGCCAGCAGCTTAGGGGGACAGGGGACCTCGGAAGCTTTCTTT. This gives the protein CASSLGGQGTSEAFF. The rearrangement links TRBV5-4 to TRBJ1-1; 10 bases map to TRBD1. Germline CDR1 and CDR2: SGHNT and YYREEE (reference sequence). V lost 2 bases to trimming and J lost 8 bases; unmatched junction nucleotides: 9. This CDR3 is 15 amino acids long.

This chain connects TRBV7-3 to TRBJ2-1; D tentatively fits TRBD1 or TRBD2 (5 bases each). CDR3 size: 13 residues. CDR1 is SGHTA, CDR2 FQGTGA, per germline. The V end lost 4 bases, the J end lost 3 bases, and 7 bases lay between the germline ends. DNA for the CDR3: TGTGCCAGCAGCTGGGACCTCTACAATGAGCAGTTCTTC. It is translated as CASSWDLYNEQFF.

This rearrangement joins TRBV28 to TRBJ2-3; D might be TRBD1 or TRBD2, each matching 5 bases. Germline V gives CDR1 MDHEN, CDR2 SYDVKM. CDR3 size: 16 residues. V gave up 5 bases and J gave up 1 base, with 16 bases separating them. The CDR3 here is CASSPLAGARTDTQYF. CDR3 nucleotide sequence: TGTGCCAGCAGTCCCCTGGCCGGGGCCCGCACAGATACGCAGTATTTT. The whole variable domain, remainder taken from reference TRBV28 and TRBJ2-3, is DVKVTQSSRYLVKRTGEKVFLECVQDMDHENMFWYRQDPGLGLRLIYFSYDVKMKEKGDIPEGYSVSREKKERFSLILESASTNQTSMYLCASSPLAGARTDTQYFGPGTRLTVL.

The rearrangement joins TRBV6-1 to TRBJ1-1; D call uncertain. Trimming pared 5 bases from V and 3 bases from J, leaving 16 bases between. CDR1 is MNHNS, CDR2 SASEGT, per germline. This CDR3 contains 15 residues. CDR3 nucleotides: TGTGCCAGCAGTCCACAAGTAAGGTCCTACACTGAAGCTTTCTTT. Amino acids: CASSPQVRSYTEAFF.

The chain combines TRBV5-1 with TRBJ2-3, with D unresolved. Looked up from germline, CDR1 is SGHRS and CDR2 is YFSETQ. The V gene lost 5 bases and the J gene lost 0 bases, with 16 bases spanning the gap. This CDR3 has 16 residues. In nucleotides, the CDR3 is TGCGCCAGCAGTCCCGCCCTGGGCTCAAGCACAGATACGCAGTATTTT. It is translated as CASSPALGSSTDTQYF.

The gene calls are TRBV6-4 and TRBJ2-3, with 7 bases identical to TRBD2. This CDR3 has 16 amino acids. The germline CDR1 and CDR2 sequences are MRHNA and SNTAGT. With 2 bases clipped from V and 2 bases from J, the junction kept 7 bases outside the gene matches. The CDR3 is CASSDPDGGSTDTQYF. CDR3 bases: TGTGCCAGCAGTGACCCTGACGGGGGGTCCACAGATACGCAGTATTTT.

The CDR3 nucleotides are TGTGCCAGTAGTACCACAGGGAATAGCGGCACTGAAGCTTTCTTT. Translating gives CASSTTGNSGTEAFF. The V gene is TRBV19, the J gene TRBJ1-1; D might be TRBD1 (6 bases). There are 15 residues in the CDR3. Per the germline V gene, CDR1 is LNHDA and CDR2 is SQIVND (reference sequence). V lost 4 bases, J lost 4 bases, and 16 bases lay in between. The full variable domain, its missing parts supplied by reference TRBV19 and TRBJ1-1, is DGGITQSPKYLFRKEGQNVTLSCEQNLNHDAMYWYRQDPGQGLRLIYYSQIVNDFQKGDIAEGYSVSREKKESFPLTVTSAQKNPTAFYLCASSTTGNSGTEAFFGQGTRLTVV.

A word on this clone: Other DNA sequences in the same sample also yield this CDR3. V is TRBV5-1 and J is TRBJ2-3; D gene ambiguous. V shed 4 bases and J shed 0 bases, with 9 bases lying between them. The CDR3 sequence is 14 residues long. CDR1 SGHRS and CDR2 YFSETQ come from the germline V gene. Written as DNA, the CDR3 is TGCGCCAGCAGCCCCCCCGCTAGCACAGATACGCAGTATTTT. This codes for CASSPPASTDTQYF.

This clone was picked up a small number of times. DNA of the CDR3: TGTGCCAGCAGTGAGCAACAGGGGGGGAACTATGGCTACACCTTC. The encoded protein is CASSEQQGGNYGYTF. J is TRBJ1-2 and V is TRBV6-4; TRBD1 matches at 8 bases. Germline V gives CDR1 MRHNA, CDR2 SNTAGT. Trimming removed 3 bases from V and 2 bases from J; junction bases left unmatched: 5. The length of the CDR3 is 15 residues.

In this sample, this clone turned up once. The CDR3 loop is CASSESGGTEAFF. CDR3 sequence (DNA): TGCGCCAGCAGTGAAAGCGGGGGCACTGAAGCTTTCTTT. The rearrangement links TRBV10-1 to TRBJ1-1; D might be TRBD1 (5 bases). V was pared by 3 bases and J by 4 bases, with 9 bases between. The CDR3 covers 13 residues. Germline V gene lookup returns CDR1 WNHNN and CDR2 SYGVQD (reference sequence).

A single count supports this clone. The chain couples TRBV11-3 to TRBJ1-3; D remains unclear. Germline values: CDR1 SGHNT, CDR2 YENEEA. CDR3 length: 14 amino acids. V dropped 5 bases and J dropped 0 bases, with 8 bases sitting between them. This chain's CDR3 is CASSARSSGNTIYF. DNA of the CDR3: TGTGCCAGCAGCGCTCGGAGCTCTGGAAACACCATATATTTT.

V is TRBV19 and J is TRBJ1-2, with 8 bases matching TRBD1. The CDR3 extends over 13 amino acids. Looked up from germline, CDR1 is LNHDA and CDR2 is SQIVND (reference sequence). J lost 6 bases, V lost 6 bases, and 6 bases had no gene match. This chain's CDR3 is CASSTTGGDGYTF. In DNA, the CDR3 is TGTGCCAGTAGCACTACAGGGGGGGATGGCTACACCTTC.

The chain is built from TRBV28 and TRBJ1-2; D perhaps matches TRBD1 (6 bases). The V end was cut by 3 bases, the J end by 5 bases, with 16 bases between. The CDR3 is 15 residues long. Per germline, CDR1 MDHEN and CDR2 SYDVKM. DNA of the CDR3: TGTGCCAGCAGTTTCAGGGGAAGCGTTTCGTATGGCTACACCTTC. Its translation is CASSFRGSVSYGYTF.

The CDR3 reads CAWRVPPGTGYTF. DNA for the CDR3: TGTGCCTGGAGGGTACCCCCAGGGACTGGCTACACCTTC. The chain couples TRBV30 to TRBJ1-2; D is perhaps TRBD1 (5 bases). The V gene lost 3 bases and the J gene lost 7 bases, with 15 bases spanning the gap. CDR3 length: 13 residues. The germline V gene has CDR1 GTSNPN and CDR2 SVGIG (reference sequence).

The V and J genes are TRBV30 and TRBJ1-3, with D uncertain. CDR1 and CDR2 from the germline V gene are GTSNPN and SVGIG (reference sequence). Trimming removed 3 bases at V and 3 bases at J, with 9 bases between. CDR3 length: 13 residues. DNA of the CDR3: TGTGCCTGGAGCCAGAATGTTGGAAACACCATATATTTT. Amino acids: CAWSQNVGNTIYF.

V usage is TRBV5-1 and J usage is TRBJ2-3, with TRBD1 matching 7 bases. The ends lost 3 bases at V and 3 bases at J; junction bases unmatched: 4. CDR1 is SGHRS and CDR2 is YFSETQ in the germline V gene. The CDR3 runs to 14 residues. The CDR3 DNA reads TGCGCCAGCAGCTGGGACAGTCCGACAGATACGCAGTATTTT. It is translated as CASSWDSPTDTQYF. The full variable domain, with the rest looked up from reference TRBV5-1 and TRBJ2-3, is KAGVTQTPRYLIKTRGQQVTLSCSPISGHRSVSWYQQTPGQGLQFLFEYFSETQRNKGNFPGRFSGRQFSNSRSEMNVSTLELGDSALYLCASSWDSPTDTQYFGPGTRLTVL.

This clone was counted once. CDR3 loop: CASGQQGRTEAFF. The CDR3 DNA reads TGTGCCAGCGGGCAACAGGGACGCACTGAAGCTTTCTTT. This chain joins TRBV27 and TRBJ1-1, with TRBD1 as a possible D gene (6 bases). The CDR3 extends over 13 amino acids. V lost 8 bases to trimming and J lost 4 bases, with 14 bases between them. In germline, CDR1 is MNHEY, CDR2 SMNVEV (reference sequence).

The genes are TRBV25-1 and TRBJ1-2; D perhaps matches TRBD1 (6 bases). V was cut by 6 bases and J by 3 bases, with 17 bases left in between. The germline gives CDR1 MGHDK, CDR2 SYGVNS. The CDR3 covers 15 residues. The CDR3 nucleotides read TGTGCCAGCAGGGGGACCAGGGGCGCGGACTATGGCTACACCTTC. The encoded protein is CASRGTRGADYGYTF.

The chain joins TRBV19 to TRBJ1-1; a weak D match, TRBD1 (5 bases). CDR3 length: 15 amino acids. The V end lost 7 bases, the J end lost 0 bases, and 15 bases lay between the germline ends. CDR1 and CDR2 from the germline V gene are LNHDA and SQIVND (reference sequence). CDR3 in DNA: TGTGCCAGTAAAAGGGGAGGAGGCATGAACACTGAAGCTTTCTTT. Its protein is CASKRGGGMNTEAFF.

V gene TRBV2 combines with J gene TRBJ2-7; TRBD2 matches at 8 bases. J gave up 7 bases and V 6 bases, and 8 bases lay outside the gene matches. The CDR3 runs 13 residues. Germline V gene sequence: CDR1 SNHLY, CDR2 FYNNEI. The CDR3 region is CASSGGAFQEQYF. DNA of the CDR3: TGTGCCAGCAGCGGGGGGGCCTTCCAAGAGCAGTACTTC. Together with reference TRBV2 and TRBJ2-7, the CDR3 gives the full variable domain: EPEVTQTPSHQVTQMGQEVILRCVPISNHLYFYWYRQILGQKVEFLVSFYNNEISEKSEIFDDQFSVERPDGSNFTLKIRSTKLEDSAMYFCASSGGAFQEQYFGPGTRLTVT.